Listed here are 17 T cell receptor beta chains from one sample, sequenced in a study of blood T cell repertoires in COVID-19. Clones were sequenced by immunoSEQ multiplex PCR, and TCRdb holds only the in-frame ones, with some missing. The sample yields approximately 180,000 clones, 70% to 90% seen once. Sequenced: peripheral blood. The receptors come from a human donor with active or convalescent COVID-19. The donor label of this sample is uncertain.

The chain couples TRBV7-9 to TRBJ1-5; 9 bases line up with TRBD1. The CDR3 spans 13 residues. Per germline, CDR1 SEHNR and CDR2 FQNEAQ (reference sequence). The V gene end was trimmed by 5 bases and the J gene end by 5 bases; junction bases not matched to a gene: 1. Here the CDR3 DNA reads TGTGCCAGCAGCCGGACAGGGGATCAGCCCCAGCATTTT. Translated, it gives CASSRTGDQPQHF.

The chain links TRBV10-2 to TRBJ2-3; tentatively, D is TRBD2 (5 bases). The CDR3 is made up of 16 amino acids. Germline V lookup: CDR1 WSHSY, CDR2 SAAADI. V was shortened by 5 bases and J by 0 bases, with 15 bases between the two germline ends. The CDR3 nucleotides are TGCGCCAGCAGTTTTTCCCCGGGATCTAGCACAGATACGCAGTATTTT. Translating it yields CASSFSPGSSTDTQYF.

The chain is built from TRBV6-5 and TRBJ1-1; D gene unclear. Looked up from germline, CDR1 is MNHEY and CDR2 is SVGAGI. The CDR3 has 14 residues. Trimming took off 2 bases at V and 5 bases at J, with 12 bases between the two ends. For the CDR3, the DNA is TGTGCCAGCAGTTACAACACCGGGTGGACTGAAGCTTTCTTT. It translates to CASSYNTGWTEAFF.

The rearrangement joins TRBV18 to TRBJ2-7; no definite D call. This CDR3 has 12 amino acids. CDR1 and CDR2 from the germline V gene are KGHSH and LQKENI. The V end lost 6 bases, the J end lost 0 bases, and 6 bases lay between the germline ends. In nucleotides, the CDR3 is TGTGCCAGCTCGCGGTCCTCCTACGAGCAGTACTTC. Protein product: CASSRSSYEQYF.

The rearrangement uses TRBV10-3 and TRBJ2-1; the match to TRBD2 covers 9 bases. The CDR3 has 15 residues. Germline loops: CDR1 ENHRY, CDR2 SYGVKD. Trimming took 8 bases from V and 6 from J; bases not matched to a gene: 11. CDR3 loop: CAIRNSGRMSNEQFF. CDR3 DNA sequence: TGTGCCATCCGAAATAGCGGGAGAATGTCCAATGAGCAGTTCTTC.

The chain has TRBV2 and TRBJ2-7; D is undetermined. V lost 4 bases and J lost 1, with 5 bases in between. The CDR3 totals 12 residues. The germline CDR1 and CDR2 sequences are SNHLY and FYNNEI. CDR3 sequence (DNA): TGTGCCAGCAGTGTATCGTCCTACGAGCAGTACTTC. Encoded protein: CASSVSSYEQYF.

V usage is TRBV7-9 and J usage is TRBJ1-2; TRBD1 aligns across 9 bases. CDR3 length: 14 amino acids. V shed 3 bases, J shed 5 bases, and the junction held 4 bases outside the gene matches. Germline V gene sequence: CDR1 SEHNR, CDR2 FQNEAQ (reference sequence). This CDR3 is CASSLGTGRYGYTF. As DNA, the CDR3 is TGTGCCAGCAGCTTGGGGACAGGGCGGTATGGCTACACCTTC.

With respect to this clone: An end of the junction differs from the germline gene, which may be a read error. The J gene is TRBJ2-6, the V gene TRBV3-1 (or the pseudogene TRBV3-2), with 9 nucleotides matching TRBD1. There are 14 residues in the CDR3. Germline V gene data show CDR1 as LGHDT and CDR2 as YNNKEL (reference sequence). The CDR3 loop reads CASSQGTGVNVLTF. In nucleotides, the CDR3 is TGTGCCAGCAGCCAAGGGACAGGGGTCAACGTCCTGACTTTC.

This chain uses TRBV2 with TRBJ1-4, with 7 bases fitting TRBD1. Trimming at V came to 3 bases and at J to 7 bases, leaving 5 bases not matched to a gene. This CDR3 comprises 14 residues. Germline assignment: CDR1 SNHLY and CDR2 FYNNEI. DNA for the CDR3: TGTGCCAGCAGTGAGGGGGACAGCGTTGAAAAACTGTTTTTT. Protein: CASSEGDSVEKLFF.

V and J are TRBV5-3 and TRBJ1-5, with D possibly matching TRBD1 (6 bases). TRBV5-3 is annotated as an ORF whose role is uncertain. V lost 0 bases to trimming and J lost 10 bases, with 14 bases between them. The CDR3 covers 14 residues. The CDR3 DNA reads TGTGCCAGAAGCTTGGGACAGGTTTATAACCCCCAGCATTTT. It translates to CARSLGQVYNPQHF.

Here the CDR3 reads CASSLLGTLSTDTQYF. The CDR3 nucleotides read TGTGCCAGCAGCTTATTGGGGACTCTAAGCACAGATACGCAGTATTTT. J is TRBJ2-3 and V is TRBV7-2, with D perhaps matching TRBD2 (6 bases). The length of the CDR3 is 16 residues. The V end lost 2 bases, the J end lost 0 bases, and 12 bases lay between the germline ends. Germline CDR1 reads SGHTA; CDR2 reads FQGNSA.

This chain joins TRBV6-5 and TRBJ2-4; the D gene is possibly TRBD2 (7 bases). Germline V gene data show CDR1 as MNHEY and CDR2 as SVGAGI. The length of the CDR3 is 16 residues. Deletions cut 0 bases from V and 0 bases from J, with 9 bases between. Here the CDR3 DNA reads TGTGCCAGCAGTTACTCGGGGGGGCTAGCCAAAAACATTCAGTACTTC. It specifies CASSYSGGLAKNIQYF.

The rearrangement uses TRBV24-1 and TRBJ2-3; 9 nucleotides match TRBD1. This CDR3 has 16 residues. The germline CDR1 and CDR2 sequences are KGHDR and SFDVKD. With 4 bases clipped from V and 5 bases from J, the junction kept 9 bases outside the gene matches. CDR3 amino acids: CATSDTGTGMVDTQYF. CDR3 nucleotides: TGTGCCACCAGTGACACCGGGACAGGGATGGTAGATACGCAGTATTTT.

This clone was counted a single time. V usage is TRBV6-5 and J usage is TRBJ1-5; D is perhaps TRBD1 (5 bases). The CDR3 runs to 15 residues. Per the germline V gene, CDR1 is MNHEY and CDR2 is SVGAGI. Trimming removed 2 bases from V and 5 bases from J, with 13 bases in between. The CDR3 sequence: CASSYDGRGHQPQHF. The CDR3 bases are TGTGCCAGCAGTTACGACGGAAGGGGTCATCAGCCCCAGCATTTT.

In its sample, this clone was seen a few times. The J gene is TRBJ1-2, the V gene TRBV3-1 (or the pseudogene TRBV3-2); 9 positions agree with TRBD1. This CDR3 has 17 amino acids. V lost 0 bases and J lost 5; bases outside the gene matches: 10. CDR1 and CDR2 from the germline V gene are LGHDT and YNNKEL (reference sequence). The CDR3, as DNA: TGTGCCAGCAGCCAAGAGGACAGGGGTGTCGGCCAGTATGGCTACACCTTC. Its protein product is CASSQEDRGVGQYGYTF.

The chain uses TRBV4-2 and TRBJ2-3, with D possibly being TRBD1 (6 bases). Germline CDR1 and CDR2: LGHNA and YNFKEQ. Trimming shortened V by 0 bases and J by 2 bases, and 9 bases separated the two germline ends. The CDR3 is made up of 15 amino acids. The CDR3 region has the DNA TGTGCCAGCAGCCAAGATAGGGGGTACACAGATACGCAGTATTTT. Amino acids: CASSQDRGYTDTQYF.

The chain employs TRBV27 and TRBJ2-1, with D maybe TRBD2 (6 bases). CDR3 length: 18 residues. CDR1 and CDR2 from the germline V gene are MNHEY and SMNVEV (reference sequence). V lost 4 bases and J 4 bases, leaving 23 bases between the germline ends. The CDR3 reads CASSSQLAPKHKYNEQFF. The CDR3 DNA follows: TGTGCCAGCAGTTCCCAGCTAGCGCCCAAACATAAATACAATGAGCAGTTCTTC.